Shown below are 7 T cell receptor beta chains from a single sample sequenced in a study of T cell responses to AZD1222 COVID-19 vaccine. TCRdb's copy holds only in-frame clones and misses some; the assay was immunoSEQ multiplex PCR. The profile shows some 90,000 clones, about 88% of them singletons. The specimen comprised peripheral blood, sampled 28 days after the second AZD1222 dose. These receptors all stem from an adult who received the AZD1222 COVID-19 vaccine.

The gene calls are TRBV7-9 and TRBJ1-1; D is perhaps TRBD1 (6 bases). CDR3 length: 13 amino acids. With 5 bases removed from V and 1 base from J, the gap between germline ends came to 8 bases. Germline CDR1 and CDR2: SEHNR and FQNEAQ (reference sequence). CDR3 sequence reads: CASSPQGNTEAFF. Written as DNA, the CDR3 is TGTGCCAGCAGCCCACAGGGGAACACTGAAGCTTTCTTT.

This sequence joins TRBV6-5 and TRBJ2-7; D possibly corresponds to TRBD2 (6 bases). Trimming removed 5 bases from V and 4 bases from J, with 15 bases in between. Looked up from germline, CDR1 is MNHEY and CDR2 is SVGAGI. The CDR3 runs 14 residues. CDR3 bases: TGTGCCAGCAGTCCCGGGGGATCTCTTTACGAGCAGTACTTC. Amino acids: CASSPGGSLYEQYF.

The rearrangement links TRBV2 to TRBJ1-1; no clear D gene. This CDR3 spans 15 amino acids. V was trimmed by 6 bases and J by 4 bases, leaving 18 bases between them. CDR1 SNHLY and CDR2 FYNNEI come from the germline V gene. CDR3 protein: CASRDFSPRATEAFF. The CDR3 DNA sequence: TGTGCCAGCAGGGATTTCAGCCCCCGGGCCACTGAAGCTTTCTTT.

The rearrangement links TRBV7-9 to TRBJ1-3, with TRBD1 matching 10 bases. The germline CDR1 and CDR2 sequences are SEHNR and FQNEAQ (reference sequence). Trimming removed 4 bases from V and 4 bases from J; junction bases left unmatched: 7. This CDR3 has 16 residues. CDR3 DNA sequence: TGTGCCAGCAGCTCGGACAGGGGGACGAGAGGAAACACCATATATTTT. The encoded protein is CASSSDRGTRGNTIYF.

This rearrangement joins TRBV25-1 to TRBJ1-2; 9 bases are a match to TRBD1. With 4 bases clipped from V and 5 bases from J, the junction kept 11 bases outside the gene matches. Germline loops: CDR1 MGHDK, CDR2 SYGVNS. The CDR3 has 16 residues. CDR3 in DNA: TGTGCCAGCAGTGGCTCAGTCGGACAGGGGTTTTATGGCTACACCTTC. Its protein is CASSGSVGQGFYGYTF.

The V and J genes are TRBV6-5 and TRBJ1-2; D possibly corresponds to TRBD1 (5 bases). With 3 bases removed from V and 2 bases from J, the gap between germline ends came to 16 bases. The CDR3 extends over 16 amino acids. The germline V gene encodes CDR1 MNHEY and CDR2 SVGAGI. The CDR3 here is CASSYGTGGSNYGYTF. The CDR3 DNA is TGTGCCAGCAGTTATGGAACGGGGGGTTCCAACTATGGCTACACCTTC.

CDR3 sequence: CASSPYVGASTDTQYF. The DNA of the CDR3 is TGTGCCAGCAGCCCCTACGTGGGGGCTAGCACAGATACGCAGTATTTT. The chain joins TRBV5-5 to TRBJ2-3; perhaps TRBD1 as D (6 bases). Deletions cut 4 bases from V and 0 bases from J, with 15 bases between. Germline lookup yields CDR1 SGHKS and CDR2 YYEKEE (reference sequence). The CDR3 is 16 residues long. The full variable domain, in which reference TRBV5-5 and TRBJ2-3 provide the parts outside the CDR3, is DAGVTQSPTHLIKTRGQQVTLRCSPISGHKSVSWYQQVLGQGPQFIFQYYEKEERGRGNFPDRFSARQFPNYSSELNVNALLLGDSALYLCASSPYVGASTDTQYFGPGTRLTVL.